Listed below are T cell receptor beta chains from one sample, sequenced in a study of shared clonotypes between healthy human individuals. TCRdb's table, derived via immunoSEQ multiplex PCR, lists solely in-frame clones and lacks some. The sample comprises 2,500,000 or so clones, just over 90% of which are singletons, and around 0.15% rests with the top ten. The specimen sequenced was naive CD4+ T cells sorted from blood. The receptors stem from a man between 18 and 35 years old in good health. CDR3s include the opening cysteine and the closing phenylalanine or tryptophan. D genes are given only for firm matches. Only part of the rows carry a size: once, few, many, or a class if the clone is expanded.

.,.,TRBV15,TRBJ1-2,TGTGCCATCAAGGCGAACTATGGCTACACCTTC,CAIKANYGYTF
once,.,TRBV5-4,TRBJ2-5,TGTGCCAGCAGTCAGGGCCTGCGAGAGACCCAGTACTTC,CASSQGLRETQYF
.,.,TRBV28,TRBJ2-5,TGTGCCAGCATGAGGACCGCCCAAGAGACCCAGTACTTC,CASMRTAQETQYF
.,TRBD1,TRBV4-1,TRBJ2-7,TGCGCCAGCAGCCAAGCTCTACAGGGGGTCTACGAGCAGTACTTC,CASSQALQGVYEQYF
.,.,TRBV4-3,TRBJ1-6,TGCGCCAGCAGCCAAGAAGGGAATAATTCACCCCTCCACTTT,CASSQEGNNSPLHF
.,TRBD2,TRBV6-1,TRBJ2-6,TGTGCCAGCAGTGAAGCGATGGGCCAGCGGGGGAACTCTGGGGCCAACGTCCTGACTTTC,CASSEAMGQRGNSGANVLTF
.,TRBD2,TRBV9,TRBJ2-5,TGTGCCAGCAGCGTAGGGGTAGCGGGAGCGGGGAAAGAGACCCAGTACTTC,CASSVGVAGAGKETQYF
.,TRBD2,TRBV27,TRBJ2-2,TGTGCCAGCAGCCGCGAGACTAGCGGGAGTCGGGGGCTGTTTTTT,CASSRETSGSRGLFF
.,TRBD1,TRBV7-9,TRBJ2-7,TGTGCCAGCAGCCTTGACAGGGCCGAGCAGTACTTC,CASSLDRAEQYF
.,TRBD2,TRBV11-2,TRBJ2-7,TGTGCCAGCAGCTCAAGTGGGAGGGCCTTAGGGGAGCAGTACTTC,CASSSSGRALGEQYF
.,.,TRBV5-1,TRBJ1-4,TGCGCCAGCAGCTTTAACAGAGCAACTAATGAAAAACTGTTTTTT,CASSFNRATNEKLFF
.,.,TRBV15,TRBJ2-7,TGTGCCACCAGCAGAGATTTACTAGGGTACGAGCAGTACTTC,CATSRDLLGYEQYF
.,.,TRBV7-8,TRBJ2-2,TGTGCCAGCAGCGTCAAGCGGCAAACGAACACCGGGGAGCTGTTTTTT,CASSVKRQTNTGELFF
.,.,TRBV30,TRBJ2-1,TGTGCCTGGAGCAGAGCGGTTGAGCAGTTCTTC,CAWSRAVEQFF
.,.,TRBV5-1,TRBJ2-7,TGCGCCAGCAGCTTAAACGGGAACGAGCAGTACTTC,CASSLNGNEQYF
once,TRBD1,TRBV2,TRBJ2-7,TGTGCCAGCAGTGAAGAGACAGGGGCTTACGAGCAGTACTTC,CASSEETGAYEQYF
.,.,TRBV7-2,TRBJ1-6,TGTGCCAGCAACCCCGGCTTGGTAAATTCACCCCTCCACTTT,CASNPGLVNSPLHF
.,TRBD1,TRBV5-6,TRBJ2-2,TGTGCCAGCAGCTTCCTCGACAGGGGAGGAACCGGGGAGCTGTTTTTT,CASSFLDRGGTGELFF
.,TRBD2,TRBV7-2,TRBJ2-5,TGTGCCAGCAGAAGCGGGGGGGCCGGAGAGACCCAGTACTTC,CASRSGGAGETQYF
.,TRBD2,TRBV11-2,TRBJ2-4,TGTGCCAGCAGCATCGGACTAGCGGGGCCTCAAAACATTCAGTACTTC,CASSIGLAGPQNIQYF
.,.,TRBV7-9,TRBJ2-1,TGTGCCAGCAGCCGGACTGATGAGCAGTTCTTC,CASSRTDEQFF
.,TRBD2,TRBV6-5,TRBJ2-7,TGTGCCAGCAGACTCGAGCGGGAGCGCCGGCACGAGCAGTACTTC,CASRLERERRHEQYF
once,.,TRBV30,TRBJ2-5,TGTGCCTGGAGTTCGGTTCTAGTGGGAGAGACCCAGTACTTC,CAWSSVLVGETQYF
.,TRBD2,TRBV18,TRBJ2-7,TGTGCCAGCTCACCTTCCGCGGGAGGCTCCTACGAGCAGTACTTC,CASSPSAGGSYEQYF
.,.,TRBV19,TRBJ1-4,TGTGCCAGTAGTATCGGGGCAGGGGATAATGAAAAACTGTTTTTT,CASSIGAGDNEKLFF
.,.,TRBV7-2,TRBJ1-2,TGTGCCAGCAGCATATCAGGGAACTATGGCTACACCTTC,CASSISGNYGYTF
.,.,TRBV29-1,TRBJ2-5,TGCAGCGTTGGACGTGGGGCCCTGCCAAACCAAGAGACCCAGTACTTC,CSVGRGALPNQETQYF
.,.,TRBV5-1,TRBJ2-6,TGCGCCAGCAGCTATACAGCCTCTGGGGCCAACGTCCTGACTTTC,CASSYTASGANVLTF
.,TRBD2,TRBV2,TRBJ2-3,TGTGCCAGCAGTGATACTAGCGGGGGGGCAGATACGCAGTATTTT,CASSDTSGGADTQYF
.,TRBD1,TRBV9,TRBJ1-5,TGTGCCAGCAGCGTTTCATCGACAGGGGATCAGCCCCAGCATTTT,CASSVSSTGDQPQHF
.,.,TRBV29-1,TRBJ2-1,TGCAGCGTAGAAGCGGTCAGCTCCTACAATGAGCAGTTCTTC,CSVEAVSSYNEQFF
.,.,TRBV6-1,TRBJ2-6,TGTGCCAGCAGTCGGACCAATGGGGCCAACGTCCTGACTTTC,CASSRTNGANVLTF
.,.,TRBV9,TRBJ2-2,TGTGCGTCCGGTTCTAACACCGGGGAGCTGTTTTTT,CASGSNTGELFF
.,.,TRBV5-1,TRBJ1-1,TGCGCCAGCGGCCTGGGGCTTAAGAACACTGAAGCTTTCTTT,CASGLGLKNTEAFF
.,.,TRBV6-1,TRBJ1-5,TGTGCCAGCAGTGAAAGGGGGGCACACTATAGCAATCAGCCCCAGCATTTT,CASSERGAHYSNQPQHF
.,.,TRBV7-2,TRBJ2-3,TGTGCCAGCAGCTCTAGCAGTGGCCTGGGCACAGATACGCAGTATTTT,CASSSSSGLGTDTQYF
.,.,TRBV19,TRBJ1-2,TGTGCCAGTAGAGAAGTGGGGACATATGGCTACACCTTC,CASREVGTYGYTF
once,TRBD1,TRBV6-6,TRBJ2-5,TGTGCCAGCAGTTGGGGACAGGGGGGCGAGACCCAGTACTTC,CASSWGQGGETQYF
once,.,TRBV5-4,TRBJ2-2,TGTGCCAGCAGCTTGAGGTCGGGGGCGAGGTACACCGGGGAGCTGTTTTTT,CASSLRSGARYTGELFF